The rows below give T cell receptor beta chains drawn from one sample of a study of cytomegalovirus exposure and HLA in healthy donors. Measured with immunoSEQ multiplex PCR; TCRdb has only the in-frame clones, and not every one. The sample has 170,000 or so clones, about four fifths seen once. The sequenced material came from PBMCs. These TCRs come from a man aged 45-60 years in good health and CMV-seronegative. Each CDR3 is given without its conserved first and last residue. D genes are given only for firm matches. Clone size is stated in some rows and not others, as once, few, many or a class when expanded.

size: NA
D: TRBD1
V: TRBV19
CDR3: ASSIPGQGPRQPQH

size: few
D: NA
V: TRBV7-2
CDR3: ASSPLRVLGETQY

size: few
D: NA
V: TRBV6-5
CDR3: ASSYYREAF

size: few
D: NA
V: TRBV10-3
CDR3: AISQAGEGGNEQF

size: NA
D: NA
V: TRBV5-1
CDR3: ASSVGGQNTEAF

size: NA
D: NA
V: TRBV4-2
CDR3: ASSQDLAPYGYT

size: NA
D: NA
V: TRBV10-3
CDR3: AIRPMDRDSPLH

size: few
D: NA
V: TRBV6-5
CDR3: ASSTNRRHNTEAF

size: NA
D: TRBD1
V: TRBV13
CDR3: ASSSGQGTYEQY

size: NA
D: TRBD2
V: TRBV5-4
CDR3: ASTNLAGGPPPYEQY

size: NA
D: TRBD1
V: TRBV19
CDR3: ASSSPQGARTEAF

size: NA
D: NA
V: TRBV5-1
CDR3: ASSFVGPGDGYT

size: once
D: NA
V: TRBV19
CDR3: ASRHRLNDGYT

size: NA
D: NA
V: TRBV6-6
CDR3: ASSPQASRLF

size: NA
D: TRBD2
V: TRBV7-2
CDR3: ASSPGAGVSF

size: NA
D: TRBD2
V: TRBV7-9
CDR3: ASSLVGGSGTSYNEQF

size: NA
D: TRBD1
V: TRBV7-8
CDR3: ASSPRARGNYGYT

size: NA
D: TRBD2
V: TRBV2
CDR3: ASRRASGIVTKNIQY

size: NA
D: NA
V: TRBV2
CDR3: ASSKGGLRETQY

size: NA
D: TRBD1
V: TRBV11-2
CDR3: ASNRQGQSLH

size: NA
D: NA
V: TRBV29-1
CDR3: SVRTVSGNIIY

size: NA
D: TRBD1
V: TRBV11-2
CDR3: ASSPRTGGGTNYGYT

size: NA
D: TRBD2
V: TRBV11-2
CDR3: ASSLQGLAGGYEQY

size: NA
D: NA
V: TRBV9
CDR3: ASSPELSGNIQY

size: NA
D: NA
V: TRBV12-5
CDR3: ASGLVGDTGSAYEQY

size: NA
D: NA
V: TRBV2
CDR3: ASREIGGIYGYT

size: once
D: TRBD1
V: TRBV23-1
CDR3: ASSLPPPGTVETGELF

size: few
D: TRBD2
V: TRBV2
CDR3: ASSGTSGRYDEQY

size: NA
D: TRBD1
V: TRBV25-1
CDR3: ASRPTGIRNEQY

size: NA
D: TRBD2
V: TRBV5-8
CDR3: ASSVSGTSRSTGELF

size: NA
D: NA
V: TRBV6-1
CDR3: ASSEIYMGYRSNEQF

size: NA
D: NA
V: TRBV4-3
CDR3: ASSQDRAWGGSYEQY

size: NA
D: NA
V: TRBV25-1
CDR3: ASHDRDYGYT

size: NA
D: NA
V: TRBV14
CDR3: ASSQGAYSGNTIY

size: once
D: TRBD1
V: TRBV9
CDR3: ASAKDRSYNSPLH

size: NA
D: TRBD1
V: TRBV28
CDR3: ASTTPLGTGTYEQY

size: NA
D: NA
V: TRBV5-1
CDR3: ASSPGDRPSYEQY

size: NA
D: NA
V: TRBV30
CDR3: AWRRRNYEQY

size: NA
D: NA
V: TRBV7-8
CDR3: ASSLARGHNEKLF

size: few
D: NA
V: TRBV4-1
CDR3: ASSLGSTEAF

size: NA
D: NA
V: TRBV4-1
CDR3: ASSQMTESSGNTIY

size: NA
D: NA
V: TRBV11-2
CDR3: ASSFGGGHEQY

size: NA
D: NA
V: TRBV9
CDR3: ASSPTGDETQY

size: NA
D: TRBD1
V: TRBV11-2
CDR3: ASSLDTGATYEQY

size: once
D: NA
V: TRBV7-8
CDR3: ASSSQTGANEKLF

size: NA
D: NA
V: TRBV5-1
CDR3: ASSLAAESYNSPLH

size: few
D: NA
V: TRBV7-3
CDR3: ASSLTTNTEAF

size: NA
D: TRBD1
V: TRBV2
CDR3: ASSEAHGTGRYEQY

size: once
D: NA
V: TRBV18
CDR3: ASSRGPGRYEQY

size: NA
D: NA
V: TRBV9
CDR3: ASSVVEGARHEQY

size: NA
D: NA
V: TRBV18
CDR3: ASSPRGTDTQY

size: NA
D: NA
V: TRBV19
CDR3: ASRTRRRGEETQY

size: NA
D: NA
V: TRBV11-3
CDR3: ASNPGSGGYEAF